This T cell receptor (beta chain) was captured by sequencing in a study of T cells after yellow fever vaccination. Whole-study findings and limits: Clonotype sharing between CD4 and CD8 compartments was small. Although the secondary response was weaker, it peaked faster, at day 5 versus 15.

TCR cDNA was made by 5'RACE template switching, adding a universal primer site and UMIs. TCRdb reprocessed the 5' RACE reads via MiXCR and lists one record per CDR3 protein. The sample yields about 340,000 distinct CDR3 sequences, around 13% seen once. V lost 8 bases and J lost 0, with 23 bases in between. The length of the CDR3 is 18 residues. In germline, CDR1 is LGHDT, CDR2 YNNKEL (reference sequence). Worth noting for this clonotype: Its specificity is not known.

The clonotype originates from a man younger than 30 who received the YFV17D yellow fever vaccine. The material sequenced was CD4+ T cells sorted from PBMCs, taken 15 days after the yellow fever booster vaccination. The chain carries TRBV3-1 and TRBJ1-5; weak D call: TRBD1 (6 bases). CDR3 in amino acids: CASSSVSGAGDSNQPQHF. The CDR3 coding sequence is TGTGCCAGCTCATCGGTTTCGGGGGCAGGGGATAGCAATCAGCCCCAGCATTTT.